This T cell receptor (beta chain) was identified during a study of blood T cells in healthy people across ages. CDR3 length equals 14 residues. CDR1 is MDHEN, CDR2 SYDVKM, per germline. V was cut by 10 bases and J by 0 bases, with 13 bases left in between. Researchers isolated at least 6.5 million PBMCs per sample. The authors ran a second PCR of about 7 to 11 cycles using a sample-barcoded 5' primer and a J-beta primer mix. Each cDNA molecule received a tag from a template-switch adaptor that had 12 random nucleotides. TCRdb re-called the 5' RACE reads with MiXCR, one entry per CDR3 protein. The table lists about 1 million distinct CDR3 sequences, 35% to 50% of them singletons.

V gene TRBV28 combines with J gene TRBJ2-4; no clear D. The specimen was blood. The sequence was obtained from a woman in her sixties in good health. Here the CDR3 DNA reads TGTGCCACCTCCGACGGAATAGCCAAAAACATTCAGTACTTC. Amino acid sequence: CATSDGIAKNIQYF.